This T cell receptor beta chain was recovered during a study of early T cells in non-severe SARS-CoV-2 infection. Looking at the study overall: Sequencing input comprised bulk RNA from unsorted whole blood; chain pairing was not available. The study, taken as a whole, reports: The study's VDJdb matching favored anti-spike CD8 responses and missed private and CD4 specificities.

Individual cDNA molecules were tagged with unique molecular identifiers. TCRdb independently ran MiXCR on the 5' RACE reads; one entry per CDR3 protein. The sample records 70,000 to 90,000 distinct CDR3 sequences, approximately 11% being singletons. Of note for this clonotype: The antigen is not known.

Input material: whole blood. The sequence came from an adult who was a healthcare worker with PCR-confirmed SARS-CoV-2 infection or an uninfected control (not recorded which).

CDR3 protein: CAWSRTTRPNYGYTF. The CDR3 bases are TGTGCCTGGAGTAGAACGACAAGGCCCAACTATGGCTACACCTTC. The chain recombines TRBV30 with TRBJ1-2; D gene uncertain. This CDR3 is built from 15 residues. The V end lost 2 bases, the J end lost 2 bases, and 15 bases lay between the germline ends. Germline-derived CDR1 and CDR2 are GTSNPN and SVGIG (reference sequence).